The source of this TCR beta chain is a study of glioma-infiltrating T cells. Findings and limits, study-wide: Very few CDR3 sequences were shared between tissue and blood. Above-expected tissue-blood divergence occurred in all gliomas, most in low-grade ones.

The CDR3 runs to 12 residues. With 9 bases clipped from V and 5 bases from J, the junction kept 2 bases outside the gene matches. CDR1 and CDR2 (germline): ENHRY, SYGVKD. Comment on this clonotype: Its antigen is still unknown.

Using RNA template, CDR3s of TCR alpha and beta were amplified with iRepertoire arm-PCR. Input was roughly 85-400 ng of tissue mRNA or PBMC total RNA. TCRdb reprocessed the multiplex PCR reads via MiXCR and lists one record per CDR3 protein. The sample shows over 130,000 distinct CDR3 sequences, about 39% of them seen only once. This rearrangement joins TRBV10-3 to TRBJ2-1; TRBD2 matches at 9 bases. Sequenced input: glioma tissue, nonneoplastic brain tissue, or PBMCs (not recorded which). The clonotype comes from a human donor with low-grade glioma or glioblastoma, undergoing nonglioma brain surgery, or in good health (not recorded which). The CDR3 nucleotides are TGTGCCATTGGGACTAGCAACAATGAGCAGTTCTTC. It is translated as CAIGTSNNEQFF.